This T cell receptor beta chain was recovered during a study of spatial heterogeneity in lung cancer. Time point reported: sample taken at primary tumor resection. TCRdb fed the 5' RACE reads into MiXCR, producing one record per CDR3 protein. The profile shows 30,000 to 45,000 distinct CDR3 sequences, approximately 6.8% of them singletons. Germline-derived CDR1 and CDR2 are SGHRS and YFSETQ. The CDR3 extends over 13 amino acids. The J segment lost 12 bases and the V segment lost 0 bases, leaving 6 bases of the junction unmatched. This clonotype was seen a few times. Sample: PBMCs, taken at surgery. This sequence originates from a female donor with early-stage non-small cell lung cancer. The chain couples TRBV5-1 to TRBJ2-1; 7 nucleotides line up with TRBD2. The CDR3 coding sequence is TGCGCCAGCAGCTTGGCAGCGGCTAGCGGGCAGTTCTTC. Its protein is CASSLAAASGQFF.